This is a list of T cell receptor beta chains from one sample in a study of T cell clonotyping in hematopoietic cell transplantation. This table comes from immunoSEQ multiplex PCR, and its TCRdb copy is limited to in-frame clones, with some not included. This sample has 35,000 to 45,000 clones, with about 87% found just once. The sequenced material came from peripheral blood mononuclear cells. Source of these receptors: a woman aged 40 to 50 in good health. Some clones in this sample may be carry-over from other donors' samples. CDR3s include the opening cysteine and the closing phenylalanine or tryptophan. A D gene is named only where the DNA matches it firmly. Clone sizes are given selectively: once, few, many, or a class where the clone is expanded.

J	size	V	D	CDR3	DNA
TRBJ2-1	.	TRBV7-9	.	CASSLNSLNEQFF	TGTGCCAGCAGCTTAAACTCGCTCAATGAGCAGTTCTTC
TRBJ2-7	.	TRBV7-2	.	CASSWTTTGNEQYF	TGTGCCAGCAGCTGGACCACGACAGGCAACGAGCAGTACTTC
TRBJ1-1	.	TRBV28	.	CASSEIGVGDTEAFF	TGTGCCAGCAGTGAGATCGGGGTTGGCGACACTGAAGCTTTCTTT
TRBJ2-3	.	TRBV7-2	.	CASSLAGEADTQYF	TGTGCCAGCAGCTTAGCGGGAGAAGCAGATACGCAGTATTTT
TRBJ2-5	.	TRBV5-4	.	CASSHEGKTQYF	TGTGCCAGCAGCCACGAAGGAAAGACCCAGTACTTC
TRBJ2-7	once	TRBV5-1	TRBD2	CASSLGAGTYEQYF	TGCGCCAGCAGCTTGGGAGCGGGAACCTACGAGCAGTACTTC
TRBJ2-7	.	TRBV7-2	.	CASSPGGIYEQYF	TGTGCCAGCAGCCCGGGCGGGATCTACGAGCAGTACTTC
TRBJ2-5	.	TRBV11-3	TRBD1	CASSLGGGQGLYF	TGTGCCAGCAGCTTAGGGGGGGGACAGGGGTTGTACTTC
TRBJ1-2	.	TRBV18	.	CASRSPEDYGYTF	TGTGCCAGCCGTAGTCCGGAGGACTATGGCTACACCTTC
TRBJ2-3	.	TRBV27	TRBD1	CATGTGGADTQYF	TGTGCCACGGGTACAGGGGGCGCGGATACGCAGTATTTT
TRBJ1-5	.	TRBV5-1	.	CASSLGPDTGQPQHF	TGCGCCAGCAGCTTGGGGCCGGATACAGGCCAGCCCCAGCATTTT
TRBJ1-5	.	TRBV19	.	CASHAGVGVDQPQHF	TGTGCCAGCCACGCGGGAGTGGGGGTTGATCAGCCCCAGCATTTT
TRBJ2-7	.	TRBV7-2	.	CASSLRDESYEQYF	TGTGCCAGCAGCTTACGAGATGAATCCTACGAGCAGTACTTC
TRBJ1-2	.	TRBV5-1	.	CASSPDSPYGYTF	TGCGCCAGCAGCCCTGACTCCCCCTATGGCTACACCTTC
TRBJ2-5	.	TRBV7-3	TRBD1	CASSSWTGETQYF	TGTGCCAGCAGCTCATGGACAGGGGAGACCCAGTACTTC
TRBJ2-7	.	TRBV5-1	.	CASSFQGSLSYEQYF	TGCGCCAGCAGCTTTCAGGGCAGCCTCTCCTACGAGCAGTACTTC
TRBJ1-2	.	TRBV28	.	CASSSGVLGYTF	TGTGCCAGCAGTTCAGGAGTCCTGGGCTACACCTTC
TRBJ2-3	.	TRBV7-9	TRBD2	CASSPVGGPGDTQYF	TGTGCCAGCAGCCCAGTGGGAGGGCCGGGGGATACGCAGTATTTT
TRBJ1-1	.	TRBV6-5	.	CASRGPGVMNTEAFF	TGTGCCAGCAGGGGACCAGGGGTAATGAACACTGAAGCTTTCTTT
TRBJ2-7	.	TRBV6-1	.	CASSAVFYEQYF	TGTGCCAGCAGTGCGGTTTTCTACGAGCAGTACTTC
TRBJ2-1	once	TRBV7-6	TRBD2	CASSWTSGDRYSNEQFF	TGTGCCAGCAGCTGGACTAGCGGCGACCGGTATAGCAATGAGCAGTTCTTC
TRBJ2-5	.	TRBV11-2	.	CASSLELEETQYF	TGTGCCAGCAGCTTAGAACTCGAGGAGACCCAGTACTTC
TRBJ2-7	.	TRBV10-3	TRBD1	CAISPDRERTYEQYF	TGTGCCATCAGCCCCGACAGGGAGCGAACCTACGAGCAGTACTTC
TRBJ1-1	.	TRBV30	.	CACRRAGISTGTEAFF	TGTGCCTGTCGCCGGGCGGGGATATCGACTGGCACTGAAGCTTTCTTT
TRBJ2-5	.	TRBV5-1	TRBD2	CASSPGLAGGRETRYF	TGCGCCAGCAGCCCGGGACTAGCGGGAGGGCGAGAGACCCGGTACTTC
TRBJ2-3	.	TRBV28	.	CASSPPDTDTQYF	TGTGCCAGCAGCCCCCCCGATACAGATACGCAGTATTTT
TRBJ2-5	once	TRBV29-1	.	CSGSLETQYF	TGCAGCGGATCCTTAGAGACCCAGTACTTC
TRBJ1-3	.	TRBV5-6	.	CASSRLADRGNTIYF	TGTGCCAGCAGCCGACTAGCGGACAGAGGAAACACCATATATTTT
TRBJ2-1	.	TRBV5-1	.	CASSFSEGAEQFF	TGCGCCAGCAGCTTTAGCGAAGGGGCTGAGCAGTTCTTC
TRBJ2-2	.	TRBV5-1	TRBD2	CASSREDTGELFF	TGCGCCAGCTCCCGGGAGGACACCGGGGAGCTGTTTTTT
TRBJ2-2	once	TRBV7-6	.	CASSLTGELFF	TGTGCCAGCAGCCTGACCGGGGAGCTGTTTTTT